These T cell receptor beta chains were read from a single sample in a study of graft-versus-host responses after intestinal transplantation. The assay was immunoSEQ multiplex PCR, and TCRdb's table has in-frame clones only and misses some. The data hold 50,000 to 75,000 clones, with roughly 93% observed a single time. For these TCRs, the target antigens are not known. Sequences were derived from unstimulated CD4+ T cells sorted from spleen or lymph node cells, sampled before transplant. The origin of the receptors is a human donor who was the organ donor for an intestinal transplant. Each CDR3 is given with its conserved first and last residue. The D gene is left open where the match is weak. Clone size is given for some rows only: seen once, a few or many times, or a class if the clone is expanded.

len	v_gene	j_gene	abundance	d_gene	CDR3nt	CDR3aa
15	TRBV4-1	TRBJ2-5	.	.	TGCGCCAGCAGCCACCTCTTGACAATCCAAGAGACCCAGTACTTC	CASSHLLTIQETQYF
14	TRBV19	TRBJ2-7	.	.	TGTGCCAGTAGTATAACCCCTACACGCGGCGAGCAGTACTTC	CASSITPTRGEQYF
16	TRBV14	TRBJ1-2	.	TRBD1	TGTGCCAGCAGCAAAACAGGGGGCGGTAATAACTATGGCTACACCTTC	CASSKTGGGNNYGYTF
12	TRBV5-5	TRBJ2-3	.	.	TGTGCCAGCAGCCTAAATACAGATACGCAGTATTTT	CASSLNTDTQYF
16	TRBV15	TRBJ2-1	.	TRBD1	TGTGCCACCAGCAGAAAAGGGGACAGGGGAGTGAATGAGCAGTTCTTC	CATSRKGDRGVNEQFF
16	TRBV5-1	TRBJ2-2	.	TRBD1	TGCGCCAGCAGCTCTCCGGGACAGGGTGGCACCGGGGAGCTGTTTTTT	CASSSPGQGGTGELFF
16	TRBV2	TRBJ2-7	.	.	TGTGCCAGCAGTGAATGGGTGGGGGGCTCGGCGGACGAGCAGTACTTC	CASSEWVGGSADEQYF
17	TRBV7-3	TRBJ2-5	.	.	TGTGCCAGCAGCTTATGGGTCTGGGCGGGGCAACAAGAGACCCAGTACTTC	CASSLWVWAGQQETQYF
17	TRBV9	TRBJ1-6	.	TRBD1	TGTGCCAGCAGCGTAGGCACAGGGGGCTTGGGAAATTCACCCCTCCACTTT	CASSVGTGGLGNSPLHF
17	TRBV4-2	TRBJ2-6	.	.	TGTGCCAGCAGCCAGGGTCTCCTAGTTCCGGGGGCCAACGTCCTGACTTTC	CASSQGLLVPGANVLTF
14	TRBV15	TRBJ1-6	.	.	TGTGCCACCAGCAGAGACGGGGGGAATTCACCCCTCCACTTT	CATSRDGGNSPLHF
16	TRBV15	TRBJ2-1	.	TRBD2	TGTGCCACCAGCAGATTCGGACTAGCGATAGACAATGAGCAGTTCTTC	CATSRFGLAIDNEQFF
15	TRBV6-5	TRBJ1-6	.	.	TGTGCCAGCAGTTACAGGAGCTCCTATAATTCACCCCTCCACTTT	CASSYRSSYNSPLHF
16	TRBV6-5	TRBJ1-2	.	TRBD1	TGTGCCAGCAGTTACATCACGGGACAGGGGGGCTATGGCTACACCTTC	CASSYITGQGGYGYTF
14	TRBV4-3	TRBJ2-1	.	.	TGCGCCAGCAGCCAAGAGCAGCCCTACAATGAGCAGTTCTTC	CASSQEQPYNEQFF
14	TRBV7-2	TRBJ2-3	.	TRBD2	TGTGCCAGCAGCATCAGCGGGGGGGCAGATACGCAGTATTTT	CASSISGGADTQYF
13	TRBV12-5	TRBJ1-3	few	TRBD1	TGTGCTAGTGGTGGGACAGGACGGGCCACCATATATTTT	CASGGTGRATIYF
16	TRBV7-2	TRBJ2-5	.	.	TGTGCCAGCAGCTTAGTAGGGGGGGGCCCCCAAGAGACCCAGTACTTC	CASSLVGGGPQETQYF
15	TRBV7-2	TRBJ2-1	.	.	TGTGCCAGCAGCCCCGCCAGGACAAGGTACAATGAGCAGTTCTTC	CASSPARTRYNEQFF
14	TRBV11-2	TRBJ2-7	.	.	TGTGCCAGCAGCTTAATCCAGGGCCAACGGGCCCAGTACTTC	CASSLIQGQRAQYF
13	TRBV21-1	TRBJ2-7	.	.	TGTGCCAGCAGCAAAGAACAGACCTACGAGCAGTACTTC	CASSKEQTYEQYF
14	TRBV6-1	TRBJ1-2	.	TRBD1	TGTGCCAGCACGGTAGGACAGGCAGACTATGGCTACACCTTC	CASTVGQADYGYTF
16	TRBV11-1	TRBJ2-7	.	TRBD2	TGTGCCAGCAGCCTAGTGGACGGGGGGAGATTTGACGAGCAGTACTTC	CASSLVDGGRFDEQYF
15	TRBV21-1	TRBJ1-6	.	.	TGTGCCAGCAGCAAAAGGACAGGAGCTCATTCACCCCTCCACTTT	CASSKRTGAHSPLHF
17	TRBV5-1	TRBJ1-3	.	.	TGCGCCAGCAGCTTGATGGGAGGAGGAAACTCTGGAAACACCATATATTTT	CASSLMGGGNSGNTIYF
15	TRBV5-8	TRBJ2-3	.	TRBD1	TGTGCCAGCAGCTTGCGCAGGGGGCACACAGATACGCAGTATTTT	CASSLRRGHTDTQYF
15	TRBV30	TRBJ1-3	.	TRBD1	TGTGCCTGGAGGCGAACAGGGGAGGCGGGAAACACCATATATTTT	CAWRRTGEAGNTIYF
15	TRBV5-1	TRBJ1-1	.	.	TGCGCCAGCAGCCCACTGGGACCTATGAACACTGAAGCTTTCTTT	CASSPLGPMNTEAFF
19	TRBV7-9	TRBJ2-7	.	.	TGTGCCAGCAGCCTAGGACTCAGGGGGGAATATATAAATACCTACGAGCAGTACTTC	CASSLGLRGEYINTYEQYF
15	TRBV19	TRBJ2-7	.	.	TGTGCCAGTAGTATCGGTGCGTGGACGGACTACGAGCAGTACTTC	CASSIGAWTDYEQYF
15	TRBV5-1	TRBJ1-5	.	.	TGCGCCAGCAGCTTGGACGGGCATAGCAATCAGCCCCAGCATTTT	CASSLDGHSNQPQHF
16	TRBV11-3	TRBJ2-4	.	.	TGTGCCAGCAGCTTAACGTCGTTCTCGGGGTACAACATTCAGTACTTC	CASSLTSFSGYNIQYF
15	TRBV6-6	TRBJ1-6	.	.	TGTGCCAGCAGTTACGACAGAACCGCGAGTTCACCCCTCCACTTT	CASSYDRTASSPLHF
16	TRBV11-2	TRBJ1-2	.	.	TGTGCCAGCAGCCCGCTTATTAGGAAGGCTAACTATGGCTACACCTTC	CASSPLIRKANYGYTF
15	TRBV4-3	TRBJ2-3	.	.	TGCGCCAGCAGCCAAGCGTACGACAACACAGATACGCAGTATTTT	CASSQAYDNTDTQYF
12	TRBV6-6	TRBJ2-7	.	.	TGTGCCAGCAGTTATTCCTCCTACGAGCAGTACTTC	CASSYSSYEQYF
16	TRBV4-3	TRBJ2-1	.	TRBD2	TGCGCCAGCAGCCAAGTAAGACTAGCGGGGGGGCATGAGCAGTTCTTC	CASSQVRLAGGHEQFF
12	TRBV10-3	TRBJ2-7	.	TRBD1	TGTGCCACCGGGACAGGGGGCTACGAGCAGTACTTC	CATGTGGYEQYF
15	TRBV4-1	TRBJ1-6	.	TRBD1	TGCGCCAGCAGCAACCGGGACAGTTATAATTCACCCCTCCACTTT	CASSNRDSYNSPLHF
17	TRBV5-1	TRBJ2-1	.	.	TGCGCCAGCAGCCCTAACAGAGGGGGGGACATTAGGAATGAGCAGTTCTTC	CASSPNRGGDIRNEQFF
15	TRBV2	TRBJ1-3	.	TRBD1	TGTGCCAGCAGACTCACCGACAGGGCTGGAAACACCATATATTTT	CASRLTDRAGNTIYF
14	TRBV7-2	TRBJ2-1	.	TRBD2	TGTGCCAGCAGCTTAGGGACTAGCTACAATGAGCAGTTCTTC	CASSLGTSYNEQFF
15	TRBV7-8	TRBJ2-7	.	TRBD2	TGTGCCAGCAGCCTTACTGATAGCGGGGTCTACGAGCAGTACTTC	CASSLTDSGVYEQYF
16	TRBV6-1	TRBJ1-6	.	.	TGTGCCAGCAGTGCCGGACAGAGCTCCTATAATTCACCCCTCCACTTT	CASSAGQSSYNSPLHF
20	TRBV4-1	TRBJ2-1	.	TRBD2	TGCGCTAGCAGCTATCGTGGACTAGCGGGGGGCCCCAAATCCTACAATGAGCAGTTCTTC	CASSYRGLAGGPKSYNEQFF
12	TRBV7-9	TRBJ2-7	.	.	TGTGCCAGCAGCTTCAGGGAAGGCGAGCAGTACTTC	CASSFREGEQYF
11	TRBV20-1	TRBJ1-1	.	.	TGCAGTGTCCAGGGTTTTCGGGAAGCTTTCTTT	CSVQGFREAFF
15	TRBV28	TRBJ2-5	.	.	TGTGCCAGCAGTTTAGCGGGACTTGGGTTTGAGACCCAGTACTTC	CASSLAGLGFETQYF
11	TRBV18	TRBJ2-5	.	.	TGTGCCAGCTCACCGACGGAGACCCAGTACTTC	CASSPTETQYF
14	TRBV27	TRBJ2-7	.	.	TGTGCCAGCAGCCTAAAGGGGCAGCCCTACGAGCAGTACTTC	CASSLKGQPYEQYF
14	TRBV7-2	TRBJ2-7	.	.	TGTGCCAGCAGCTTAGGGGGGGACCCCTACGAGCAGTACTTC	CASSLGGDPYEQYF
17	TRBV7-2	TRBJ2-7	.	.	TGTGCCAGCAGCTTAGCCCCCCCAGGTTCTAGCTCCTACGAGCAGTACTTC	CASSLAPPGSSSYEQYF
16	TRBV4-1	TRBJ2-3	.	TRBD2	TGCGCCAGCAGCCCGCAGGGGCGGGGGGGCCCAGATACGCAGTATTTT	CASSPQGRGGPDTQYF
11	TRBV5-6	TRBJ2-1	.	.	TGTGCCAGCAGCCTGGAATATGAGCAGTTCTTC	CASSLEYEQFF
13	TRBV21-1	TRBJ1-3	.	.	TGTCTTTACTACAGGGGGCGAAACGACACCATATATTTT	CLYYRGRNDTIYF
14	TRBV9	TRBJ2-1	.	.	TGTGCCAGCAGCCCAAGAAGCTCCTACAATGAGCAGTTCTTC	CASSPRSSYNEQFF
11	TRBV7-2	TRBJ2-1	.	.	TGTGCCAGCAGCTTAGCCGGGGGTCAGTTCTTC	CASSLAGGQFF
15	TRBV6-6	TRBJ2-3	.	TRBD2	TGTGCCAGCAGTTACTCTAGCGGGGGGTTCGATACGCAGTATTTT	CASSYSSGGFDTQYF
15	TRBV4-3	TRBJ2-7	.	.	TGCGCCAGCAGCCAAGATTCTAGTGCCACCTACGAGCAGTACTTC	CASSQDSSATYEQYF